The 5 T cell receptor beta chains below all came from one sample that was sequenced in a study of T cell repertoires in cytomegalovirus infection. TCRdb passed the reads through MiXCR, listing each CDR3 protein once. The table shows 150,000 to 200,000 distinct CDR3 sequences, with roughly 27% occurring only once. Source material: PBMCs. These receptors all stem from a human donor in good health (CMV status not recorded). Some clones in this sample may be carry-over from other donors' samples.

The V and J genes are TRBV12-3 or TRBV12-4 and TRBJ2-5; D unclear. Trimming removed 7 bases from V and 4 bases from J, with 10 bases in between. This CDR3 region has 12 residues. CDR3 sequence reads: CASTPTGETQYF. The CDR3 bases are TGTGCCAGCACCCCGACTGGAGAGACCCAGTACTTC.

The V and J genes are TRBV12-5 and TRBJ1-1; D call uncertain. This CDR3 is built from 12 residues. Germline-derived CDR1 and CDR2 are LGHNT and FRNRAP. Deletions cut 2 bases from V and 7 bases from J, with 8 bases between. The chain's CDR3 is CASGLPTREAFF. The DNA of the CDR3 is TGTGCTAGTGGTTTGCCCACACGTGAAGCTTTCTTT.

The V call is TRBV20-1, the J call TRBJ1-2; maybe TRBD1 (5 bases). With 6 bases removed from V and 8 bases from J, the gap between germline ends came to 19 bases. CDR3 length equals 13 residues. Per germline, CDR1 DFQATT and CDR2 SNEGSKA (reference sequence). The CDR3 sequence is CSAGEPGPLGYTF. The CDR3 DNA sequence: TGCAGTGCAGGGGAACCGGGACCCCTCGGCTACACCTTC.

V and J are TRBV9 and TRBJ2-7, with D perhaps TRBD2 (6 bases). The CDR3 spans 14 residues. V gave up 3 bases and J gave up 3 bases, with 13 bases separating them. From germline, CDR1 is SGDLS and CDR2 YYNGEE. For the CDR3, the DNA is TGTGCCAGCAGCGCCTCGGGAGTGGGCTACGAGCAGTACTTC. Protein sequence: CASSASGVGYEQYF.

The chain combines TRBV20-1 with TRBJ2-7; 7 bases match TRBD2. The V and J ends lost 7 bases and 2 bases, in that order; junction bases with no gene match: 5. There are 12 residues in the CDR3. In germline, CDR1 is DFQATT, CDR2 SNEGSKA (reference sequence). The CDR3 is CSVRGVAYEQYF. The DNA for the CDR3 is TGCAGTGTCCGGGGGGTCGCCTACGAGCAGTACTTC.